These T cell receptor beta chains were read from a single sample in a study of blood T cell repertoires in COVID-19. Only in-frame clones appear in the TCRdb table, and some are missing; sequencing was by immunoSEQ multiplex PCR. The repertoire has roughly 250,000 clones, about 91% of them found once; the top ten carry about 1.2%. Sequencing was performed on PBMCs or T cells enriched from blood (not recorded which). The receptors derive from a woman in her forties with acute COVID-19. CDR3s include the opening cysteine and the closing phenylalanine or tryptophan. Each record gives: J gene, D gene, clone size, V gene, CDR3 DNA, CDR3 protein. A D gene is named only where the DNA matches it firmly. Rows give clone size only sometimes, using once, few, many, or a class for an expanded clone.

TRBJ1-6,TRBD1,-,TRBV10-3,TGTGCCATCAGTGGGCAGACAGGGGGCTATTCACCCCTCCACTTT,CAISGQTGGYSPLHF
TRBJ2-5,TRBD2,few,TRBV5-4,TGTGCCAGCAGGACCGGACTAGCAGACCAAGAGACCCAGTACTTC,CASRTGLADQETQYF
TRBJ2-3,-,-,TRBV3-1/TRBV3-2,TGTGCCAGCAGCCAAGAAGGGGGGGGTACGCAGTATTTT,CASSQEGGGTQYF
TRBJ2-5,-,-,TRBV24-1,TGTGCCACCAGTCGCCTGGGGGCAGGGGAAGAGACCCAGTACTTC,CATSRLGAGEETQYF
TRBJ2-1,TRBD1,-,TRBV11-2,TGTGCCAGCGTTCAGGGGGCCCACGTAAAGTCTTACAATGAGCAGTTCTTC,CASVQGAHVKSYNEQFF
TRBJ1-2,-,-,TRBV7-8,TGTGCCAGCAGCTTAACACAGGGTACAGGCTACACCTTC,CASSLTQGTGYTF
TRBJ2-2,-,-,TRBV5-1,TGCGCCAGCAGTCCACAGGGCACCGGGGAGCTGTTTTTT,CASSPQGTGELFF
TRBJ1-4,TRBD1,once,TRBV7-2,TGTGCCAGCAGCTTCGACAGGGGAGATGAAAAACTGTTTTTT,CASSFDRGDEKLFF
TRBJ2-7,-,-,TRBV6-5,TGTGCCAGCAGAAAACAGGGGGGGGGTTACGAGCAGTACTTC,CASRKQGGGYEQYF
TRBJ1-2,-,-,TRBV28,TGTGCCAGCAGCTCCGGGACTAACTATGGCTACACCTTC,CASSSGTNYGYTF
TRBJ1-1,-,-,TRBV2,TGTGCCAGCAATAAAAATACGGGGGACACTGAAGCTTTCTTT,CASNKNTGDTEAFF
TRBJ2-7,-,once,TRBV7-9,TGTGCCAGCAGCTTAGTGAGCTACGAGCAGTACTTC,CASSLVSYEQYF
TRBJ1-3,TRBD1,-,TRBV29-1,TGCAGCGTTGAGGACAGGGCTGGAAACACCATATATTTT,CSVEDRAGNTIYF
TRBJ1-4,-,-,TRBV7-9,TGTGCCAGCAGTCCCAGTGAACAGAGATCAACTAATGAAAAACTGTTTTTT,CASSPSEQRSTNEKLFF